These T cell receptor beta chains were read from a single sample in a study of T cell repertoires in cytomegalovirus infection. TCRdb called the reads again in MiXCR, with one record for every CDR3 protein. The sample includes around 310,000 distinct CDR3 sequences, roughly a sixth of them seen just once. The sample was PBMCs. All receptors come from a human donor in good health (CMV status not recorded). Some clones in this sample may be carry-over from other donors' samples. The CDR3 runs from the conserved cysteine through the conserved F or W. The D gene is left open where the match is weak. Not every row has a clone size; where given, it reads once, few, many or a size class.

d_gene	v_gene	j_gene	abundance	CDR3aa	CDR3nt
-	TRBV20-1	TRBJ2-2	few	CSARPPPRAGTGELFF	TGCAGTGCTAGACCCCCCCCGAGGGCAGGAACCGGGGAGCTGTTTTTT
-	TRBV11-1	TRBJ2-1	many	CASSLASSIRYNEQFF	TGTGCCAGCAGCTTAGCGTCCTCGATTCGATACAATGAGCAGTTCTTC
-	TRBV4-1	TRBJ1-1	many	CASSQANLGAEATEAFF	TGCGCCAGCAGCCAAGCTAATTTGGGGGCGGAGGCCACTGAAGCTTTCTTT
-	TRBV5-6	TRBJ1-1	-	CASSLRGPVNTEAFF	TGTGCCAGCAGCCTCCGGGGTCCCGTGAACACTGAAGCTTTCTTT
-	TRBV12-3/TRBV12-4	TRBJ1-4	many	CASSVDPTNEKLFF	TGTGCCAGCAGTGTCGACCCCACCAATGAAAAACTGTTTTTT
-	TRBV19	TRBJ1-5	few	CASSMVKGNQPQHF	TGTGCCAGTAGTATGGTTAAGGGTAATCAGCCCCAGCATTTT
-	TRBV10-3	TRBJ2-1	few	CAISESYRRDNEQFF	TGTGCCATCAGTGAGTCGTACCGTAGAGACAATGAGCAGTTCTTC
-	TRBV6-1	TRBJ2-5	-	CASQWGPLLETQYF	TGTGCCAGCCAGTGGGGGCCTCTATTGGAGACCCAGTACTTC
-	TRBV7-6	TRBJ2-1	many	CASSSSSLGPGYNEQFF	TGTGCCAGCAGCTCTTCCAGCCTGGGACCAGGGTACAATGAGCAGTTCTTC
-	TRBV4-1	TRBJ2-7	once	CASSQERGNLQTYEQYF	TGCGCCAGCAGCCAAGAACGAGGTAACCTCCAAACCTACGAGCAGTACTTC
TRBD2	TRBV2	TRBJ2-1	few	CASSGTSARDGDEQFF	TGTGCCAGCAGTGGTACTAGCGCCCGGGATGGGGATGAGCAGTTCTTC
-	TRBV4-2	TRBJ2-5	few	CASSQDGTHTTETQYF	TGTGCCAGCAGCCAAGATGGGACACACACGACGGAGACCCAGTACTTC
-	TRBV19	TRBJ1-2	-	CASSPESRRGYTF	TGTGCCAGTTCACCTGAATCACGGCGTGGCTACACCTTC
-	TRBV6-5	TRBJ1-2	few	CASSYSVGPLLRGYTF	TGTGCCAGCAGTTACTCAGTGGGACCGCTGCTGAGGGGCTACACCTTC
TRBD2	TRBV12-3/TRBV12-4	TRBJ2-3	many	CASSFRGGRGDTQYF	TGTGCCAGCAGTTTCCGGGGGGGCCGAGGAGATACGCAGTATTTT
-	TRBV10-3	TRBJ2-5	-	CAISDTTDQETQYF	TGTGCCATCAGTGATACCACAGATCAAGAGACCCAGTACTTC
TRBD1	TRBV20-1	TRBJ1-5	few	CSARGTGPSVLPQHF	TGCAGTGCTAGGGGGACAGGGCCCTCTGTTCTGCCCCAGCATTTT
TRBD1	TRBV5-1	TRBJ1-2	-	CASSQSDRADGYTF	TGCGCCAGCAGCCAGTCGGACAGGGCGGATGGCTACACCTTC
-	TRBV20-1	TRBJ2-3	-	CSARDQLSSAGTDTQYF	TGCAGTGCTAGAGACCAACTCAGTAGCGCAGGCACAGATACGCAGTATTTT
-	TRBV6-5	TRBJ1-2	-	CASYRIGLNYGYTF	TGTGCCAGCTATCGAATCGGCCTTAACTATGGCTACACCTTC
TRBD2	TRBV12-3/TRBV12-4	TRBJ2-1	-	CASSTRLAGAFNEQFF	TGTGCCAGCAGTACCCGACTAGCGGGGGCGTTTAATGAGCAGTTCTTC
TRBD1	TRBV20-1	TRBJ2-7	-	CSARESQGAGYEQYF	TGCAGTGCTAGAGAGTCCCAGGGGGCGGGCTACGAGCAGTACTTC
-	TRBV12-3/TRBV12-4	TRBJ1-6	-	CASSLEGSYNSPLHF	TGTGCCAGCAGTTTGGAGGGCTCCTATAATTCACCCCTCCACTTT
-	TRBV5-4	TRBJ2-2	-	CASSLYLSPNTGELFF	TGTGCCAGCAGCTTGTATCTTTCCCCGAACACCGGGGAGCTGTTTTTT
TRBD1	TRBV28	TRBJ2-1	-	CASRPGTVVNEQFF	TGTGCCAGCAGGCCCGGGACAGTAGTGAATGAGCAGTTCTTC
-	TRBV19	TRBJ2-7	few	CASSKTDSSSSYEQYF	TGTGCCAGTAGTAAGACGGACAGTAGCAGCTCCTACGAGCAGTACTTC
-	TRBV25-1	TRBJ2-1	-	CASSAHTGIYNEQFF	TGTGCCAGCAGTGCCCACACGGGGATCTACAATGAGCAGTTCTTC
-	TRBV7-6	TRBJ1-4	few	CASSLGDGKLFF	TGTGCCAGCAGCTTGGGTGACGGAAAACTGTTTTTT
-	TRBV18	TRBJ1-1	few	CASSPPGANTEAFF	TGTGCCAGCTCACCCCCCGGGGCGAACACTGAAGCTTTCTTT
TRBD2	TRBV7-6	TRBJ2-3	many	CASSPSGGAPGTQYF	TGTGCCAGCAGCCCAAGCGGGGGGGCCCCCGGTACGCAGTATTTT
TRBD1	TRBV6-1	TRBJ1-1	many	CASSRTGYTEAFF	TGTGCCAGCAGCCGGACAGGTTACACTGAAGCTTTCTTT
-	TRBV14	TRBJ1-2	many	CASSQGGTANYGYTF	TGTGCCAGCAGCCAAGGCGGGACGGCTAACTATGGCTACACCTTC
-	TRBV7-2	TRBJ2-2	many	CASSEDVEPGELFF	TGTGCCAGCAGCGAGGACGTGGAGCCCGGGGAGCTGTTTTTT
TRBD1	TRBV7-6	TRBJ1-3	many	CASSLVVGGSFSGNTIYF	TGTGCCAGCAGCTTAGTGGTAGGGGGCAGCTTTTCTGGAAACACCATATATTTT
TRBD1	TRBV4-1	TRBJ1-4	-	CASSQAGTDNEKLFF	TGTGCCAGCAGCCAGGCCGGGACAGATAATGAAAAACTGTTTTTT
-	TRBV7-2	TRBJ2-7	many	CASSLTEFHSYEQYF	TGTGCCAGCAGCTTAACGGAATTTCACTCCTACGAGCAGTACTTC
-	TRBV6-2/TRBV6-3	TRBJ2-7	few	CASSFTRRHEQYF	TGTGCCAGCAGTTTCACTCGTCGGCACGAGCAGTACTTC
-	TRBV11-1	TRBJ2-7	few	CASSLSEGKQYF	TGTGCCAGCAGCTTATCCGAGGGTAAGCAGTACTTC
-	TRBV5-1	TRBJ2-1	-	CASSLSLFLNEQFF	TGCGCCAGCAGCCTATCGCTCTTTTTGAATGAGCAGTTCTTC
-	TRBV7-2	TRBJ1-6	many	CASSSPAPGRRSPLHF	TGTGCCAGCAGCTCGCCAGCACCTGGGAGGAGATCACCCCTCCACTTT
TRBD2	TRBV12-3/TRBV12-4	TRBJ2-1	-	CASTGTSGPRTYNEQFF	TGTGCCAGCACGGGGACTAGCGGCCCCCGGACCTACAATGAGCAGTTCTTC
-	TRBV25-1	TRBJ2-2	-	CASSESPRGNTGELFF	TGTGCCAGCAGTGAATCTCCGCGGGGGAACACCGGGGAGCTGTTTTTT
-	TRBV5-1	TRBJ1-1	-	CASSQGTGGDTEAFF	TGCGCCAGCAGTCAGGGGACGGGGGGTGACACTGAAGCTTTCTTT
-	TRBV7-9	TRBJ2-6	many	CASSLSPFRGANVLTF	TGTGCCAGCAGCTTATCCCCTTTTAGGGGGGCCAACGTCCTGACTTTC
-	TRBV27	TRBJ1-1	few	CASKVIGGMATEAFF	TGTGCCAGCAAGGTGATAGGGGGTATGGCCACTGAAGCTTTCTTT
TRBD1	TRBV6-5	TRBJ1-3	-	CASSLQGVETGNTIYF	TGTGCCAGCAGTTTACAGGGGGTTGAAACTGGAAACACCATATATTTT
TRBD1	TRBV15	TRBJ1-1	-	CATSIRDRGPNTEAFF	TGTGCCACCAGCATCCGGGACAGGGGGCCGAACACTGAAGCTTTCTTT
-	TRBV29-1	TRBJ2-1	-	CSATGGAYNEQFF	TGCAGCGCCACTGGGGGTGCCTACAATGAGCAGTTCTTC
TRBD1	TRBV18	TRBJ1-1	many	CASSPNVQGAGDTEAFF	TGTGCCAGCTCACCAAACGTCCAGGGGGCTGGGGACACTGAAGCTTTCTTT
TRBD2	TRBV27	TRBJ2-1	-	CASSLWRGGANEQFF	TGTGCCAGCAGTTTATGGCGGGGGGGGGCGAATGAGCAGTTCTTC
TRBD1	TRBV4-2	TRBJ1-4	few	CASSQEGRGGEKLFF	TGTGCCAGCAGCCAAGAAGGCAGGGGGGGCGAAAAACTGTTTTTT
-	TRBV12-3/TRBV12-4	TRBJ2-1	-	CASTLTVGSLNEQFF	TGTGCCAGCACCCTGACAGTGGGGTCACTCAATGAGCAGTTCTTC